The 25 T cell receptor beta chains given below trace back to one sample, sequenced in a study of metastatic and nonmetastatic thyroid tumors. Thyroid surgery took place with no prior treatment in any patient. From the PCR reads, TCRdb re-called clones with MiXCR. The sample consists of roughly 32,000 clones, 18% of them appearing once. Sequencing used blood. The receptor source for this set is a female donor with papillary thyroid cancer or a benign thyroid nodule (not recorded which). Some clones in this sample may be carry-over from other donors' samples.

On this clone itself: One end of the junction varies from germline; a read error may be responsible. V and J are TRBV4-2 and TRBJ2-6; a weak D match, TRBD1 (6 bases). CDR3 length: 16 amino acids. CDR1 is LGHNA and CDR2 is YNFKEQ in the germline V gene. This CDR3 reads CASSRSQGSGANVMTF. DNA for the CDR3: TGTGCCAGCAGCAGAAGCCAGGGGTCTGGGGCCAACGTCATGACTTTC.

This clone has at least ten counts. The CDR3 nucleotides are TGTGCCAGCAGTACTCTAGCGGGGGGGCGGCACTACAATGAGCAGTTCTTC. It yields the protein CASSTLAGGRHYNEQFF. This chain joins TRBV9 and TRBJ2-1, with TRBD2 matching 12 bases. Germline V lookup: CDR1 SGDLS, CDR2 YYNGEE. The trim removed 5 bases at V and 3 bases at J, leaving 9 bases unmatched. The CDR3 extends over 17 amino acids.

At least ten counts were recorded for this clone. The chain employs TRBV12-3 or TRBV12-4 and TRBJ2-3; 10 positions match TRBD1. V lost 3 bases to trimming and J lost 1 base; unmatched junction nucleotides: 1. This CDR3 is built from 15 residues. Written as DNA, the CDR3 is TGTGCCAGCAGTTTTGACAGGGGGCGCACAGATACGCAGTATTTT. Translated: CASSFDRGRTDTQYF.

CDR3 sequence reads: CASSPKPGGTGNTIYF. CDR3 sequence (DNA): TGCGCCAGCAGCCCCAAGCCTGGGGGGACTGGAAACACCATATATTTT. The chain uses TRBV5-1 and TRBJ1-3; possibly TRBD1 for D (5 bases). CDR3 size: 16 residues. Deletions cut 4 bases from V and 2 bases from J, with 16 bases between. CDR1 SGHRS and CDR2 YFSETQ come from the germline V gene. Drawing the rest from reference TRBV5-1 and TRBJ1-3, the complete variable domain is KAGVTQTPRYLIKTRGQQVTLSCSPISGHRSVSWYQQTPGQGLQFLFEYFSETQRNKGNFPGRFSGRQFSNSRSEMNVSTLELGDSALYLCASSPKPGGTGNTIYFGEGSWLTVV.

This clone was detected many times. The V gene is TRBV3-1, the J gene TRBJ1-2; 7 nucleotides match TRBD1. Germline CDR1 reads LGHDT; CDR2 reads YNNKEL (reference sequence). V lost 2 bases to trimming and J lost 4 bases; unmatched junction nucleotides: 7. The CDR3 has 15 residues. The CDR3 nucleotides read TGTGCCAGCAGCCAATGGGACAGAGTGAGCTATGGCTACACCTTC. Its translation is CASSQWDRVSYGYTF.

This clone showed up many times. The chain joins TRBV12-5 to TRBJ2-1; the D gene is possibly TRBD1 (6 bases). Germline lookup yields CDR1 LGHNT and CDR2 FRNRAP. The CDR3 has 16 residues. The ends were cut back, 0 bases at V and 8 bases at J, with 17 bases in the middle. CDR3 amino acids: CASGLVQGEGSDEQFF. The CDR3 nucleotides are TGTGCTAGTGGTTTGGTACAGGGTGAAGGTAGTGATGAGCAGTTCTTC.

Many counts were recorded for this clone. CDR3 DNA: TGTGCCAGCAGTGAGTACACTGAAGCTTTCTTT. The encoded protein is CASSEYTEAFF. The J gene is TRBJ1-1, the V gene TRBV2; D not certain. CDR1 and CDR2 (germline): SNHLY, FYNNEI. The ends were cut back, 3 bases at V and 3 bases at J, with 2 bases in the middle. The CDR3 is 11 residues long.

As regards this clone: The junction shows a germline mismatch at one end, possibly a read error. The J gene is TRBJ2-6, the V gene TRBV6-4; the D gene is possibly TRBD2 (5 bases). CDR1 and CDR2 (germline): MRHNA, SNTAGT. CDR3 length equals 15 residues. CDR3 sequence: CAAIITGSVANVLTF. CDR3 in DNA: TGTGCCGCCATCATCACGGGATCTGTGGCCAACGTCCTGACTTTC.

This clone has ten or more counts. This rearrangement joins TRBV28 to TRBJ1-3; TRBD1 matches at 7 bases. J lost 2 bases, V lost 6 bases, and 7 bases had no gene match. Germline V lookup: CDR1 MDHEN, CDR2 SYDVKM. This CDR3 is built from 15 residues. The CDR3: CASSLGDSPGNTIYF. As DNA, the CDR3 is TGTGCCAGCAGCTTAGGGGACAGTCCTGGAAACACCATATATTTT.

This clone is medium-sized by share. The chain employs TRBV6-1 and TRBJ1-2; the match to TRBD1 covers 8 bases. This CDR3 region has 11 residues. V trimming: 7 bases; J trimming: 7 bases; junction bases outside the gene matches: 2. CDR1 is MNHNS and CDR2 is SASEGT in the germline V gene. CDR3 region: CASTGGSGYTF. The CDR3 DNA sequence: TGTGCCAGCACAGGGGGCAGTGGCTACACCTTC.

In its sample, this clone was seen many times. This chain joins TRBV5-6 and TRBJ1-2; D call uncertain. In germline, CDR1 is SGHDT, CDR2 YYEEEE. The CDR3 contains 14 residues. Trimming shortened V by 2 bases and J by 3 bases, and 11 bases separated the two germline ends. The CDR3 here is CASSFWNSYYGYTF. CDR3 bases: TGTGCCAGCAGCTTCTGGAACAGCTACTATGGCTACACCTTC.

This clone is labeled as medium-sized. This chain uses TRBV12-3 or TRBV12-4 with TRBJ1-2; possibly TRBD1 for D (5 bases). Trimming shortened V by 7 bases and J by 3 bases, and 12 bases separated the two germline ends. The CDR3 contains 13 residues. The CDR3, as DNA: TGTGCCAGCACCATCAGGGAGGACTATGGCTACACCTTC. Amino acids: CASTIREDYGYTF.

Points on this clone: Being one base from a much bigger clone, this may be a read error. This same CDR3 is encoded by further DNA sequences in the sample. J is TRBJ2-5 and V is TRBV20-1; weak D call: TRBD1 (6 bases). This CDR3 has 13 amino acids. Germline V CDR1 and CDR2: DFQATT, SNEGSKA (reference sequence). The CDR3 region has the DNA TGTAGTGCTATATTAGTAAGGGGGGAGACCCAGTACTTC. Amino acid sequence: CSAILVRGETQYF.

The table lists this clone with many counts. This chain connects TRBV7-9 to TRBJ2-2, with D possibly TRBD2 on 6 matching bases. Trimming removed 4 bases at V and 0 bases at J, with 18 bases between. Germline V gene data show CDR1 as SEHNR and CDR2 as FQNEAQ (reference sequence). The CDR3 consists of 18 residues. CDR3 protein: CASSYYRDLAPNTGELFF. The CDR3 bases are TGTGCCAGCAGCTACTACCGGGACTTGGCTCCGAACACCGGGGAGCTGTTTTTT.

This clone ranks as medium-sized. V is TRBV6-1 and J is TRBJ1-6, with D possibly TRBD1 on 5 matching bases. The CDR3 has 15 amino acids. V lost 4 bases to trimming and J lost 9 bases, with 16 bases between them. The germline V gene encodes CDR1 MNHNS and CDR2 SASEGT. Here the CDR3 reads CASSAKSGLTSPLHF. The CDR3 DNA sequence: TGTGCCAGCAGTGCCAAGTCAGGGTTAACTTCACCCCTCCACTTT.

The table lists this clone with many counts. This chain joins TRBV18 and TRBJ1-1, with D uncertain. This CDR3 region has 13 residues. Per the germline V gene, CDR1 is KGHSH and CDR2 is LQKENI. Trimming took 0 bases from V and 11 from J, leaving 13 bases between them. CDR3 region: CASSPPTRENAFF. DNA of the CDR3: TGTGCCAGCTCACCACCAACGAGAGAAAACGCTTTCTTT. The entire variable domain, with the rest obtained from reference TRBV18 and TRBJ1-1, is as follows: NAGVMQNPRHLVRRRGQEARLRCSPMKGHSHVYWYRQLPEEGLKFMVYLQKENIIDESGMPKERFSAEFPKEGPSILRIQQVVRGDSAAYFCASSPPTRENAFFGQGTRLTVV.

This clone was detected only a few times. A much larger clone lies a single base off, so this may be a read error. The V call is TRBV5-4, the J call TRBJ1-6; 11 positions match TRBD1. CDR3 length equals 20 residues. Germline V CDR1 and CDR2: SGHNT, YYREEE (reference sequence). CDR3 nucleotide sequence: TGTGCCAGCAGCTTGGGAACCGGGACAGGGGGAAGAAAAAGTAATTCACCCCCCCACTTT. Translation: CASSLGTGTGGRKSNSPPHF.

Ten or more counts support this clone. The rearrangement uses TRBV29-1 and TRBJ2-7, with a tentative D call TRBD2 (5 bases). Trimming pared 4 bases from V and 6 bases from J, leaving 19 bases between. This CDR3 has 14 amino acids. Germline assignment: CDR1 SQVTM and CDR2 ANQGSEA. CDR3 region: CSVGLSPEGGEQYF. DNA of the CDR3: TGCAGCGTTGGACTCAGTCCCGAGGGTGGCGAGCAGTACTTC.

This clone occurred many times. The chain uses TRBV11-2 and TRBJ2-3, with 10 bases identical to TRBD1. CDR1 is SGHAT, CDR2 FQNNGV, per germline. The CDR3 loop spans 13 amino acids. With V trimmed by 10 bases and J by 4 bases, 5 bases remained unmatched. The CDR3: CATKTGGSDTQYF. In DNA, the CDR3 is TGTGCCACCAAGACAGGGGGCTCAGATACGCAGTATTTT. Full variable domain (missing parts from reference TRBV11-2 and TRBJ2-3): EAGVAQSPRYKIIEKRQSVAFWCNPISGHATLYWYQQILGQGPKLLIQFQNNGVVDDSQLPKDRFSAERLKGVDSTLKIQPAKLEDSAVYLCATKTGGSDTQYFGPGTRLTVL.

This clone appeared many times. This chain links TRBV30 with TRBJ1-5; weak D call: TRBD1 (6 bases). Deletions cut 0 bases from V and 8 bases from J, with 17 bases between. The germline CDR1 and CDR2 sequences are GTSNPN and SVGIG (reference sequence). This CDR3 is built from 15 residues. The CDR3 loop reads CAWSVRRGDVEPQHF. The CDR3 coding sequence is TGTGCCTGGAGTGTACGGAGGGGGGACGTTGAGCCCCAGCATTTT.

There are a few counts of this clone. A much larger clone sits a single nucleotide away, making a read error possible. The rearrangement uses TRBV29-1 and TRBJ2-1; a weak D match, TRBD2 (6 bases). The CDR3 runs 12 residues. Trimming stripped 5 bases from V and 8 bases from J, with 13 bases between. Germline V gene lookup returns CDR1 SQVTM and CDR2 ANQGSEA. The CDR3 is CSVRLVSYEQFF. The CDR3 coding sequence is TGCAGCGTTCGACTAGTGAGCTATGAGCAGTTCTTC.

This clone was seen ten or more times. The V and J genes are TRBV7-6 and TRBJ2-3; possibly TRBD2 for D (7 bases). Germline lookup yields CDR1 SGHVS and CDR2 FNYEAQ. The CDR3 totals 13 residues. V was cut by 3 bases and J by 5 bases, with 9 bases left in between. CDR3 nucleotides: TGTGCCAGCAGCTTGGGGGGGCAAGATACGCAGTATTTT. Protein sequence: CASSLGGQDTQYF.

The DNA of the CDR3 is TGTGCCAGCAGAAAAGGCGTCGGCCAGATCAATCAGCCCCAGCATTTT. Residues: CASRKGVGQINQPQHF. This chain joins TRBV12-3 or TRBV12-4 and TRBJ1-5; no clear D. V was shortened by 6 bases and J by 3 bases, with 18 bases between the two germline ends. The CDR3 covers 16 residues.

Within the sample, this clone is medium-sized. The chain combines TRBV9 with TRBJ2-7; D is perhaps TRBD1 or TRBD2 (5 bases each). This CDR3 region has 12 residues. Germline lookup yields CDR1 SGDLS and CDR2 YYNGEE. Trimming took off 4 bases at V and 3 bases at J, with 8 bases between the two ends. The CDR3 DNA follows: TGTGCCAGCAGCAGGGACGGCTACGAGCAGTACTTC. Translated, it gives CASSRDGYEQYF.

With regard to this clone: A clone one base away is much larger, so this may be a read error. V usage is TRBV20-1 and J usage is TRBJ2-7; D is unclear. The CDR3 contains 12 residues. Germline lookup yields CDR1 DFQATT and CDR2 SNEGSKA (reference sequence). V was trimmed by 1 base and J by 7 bases, leaving 11 bases between them. CDR3 residues: CSARGTEREQYF. The CDR3 nucleotides read TGCAGTGCTAGAGGTACGGAGAGAGAGCAGTACTTC.